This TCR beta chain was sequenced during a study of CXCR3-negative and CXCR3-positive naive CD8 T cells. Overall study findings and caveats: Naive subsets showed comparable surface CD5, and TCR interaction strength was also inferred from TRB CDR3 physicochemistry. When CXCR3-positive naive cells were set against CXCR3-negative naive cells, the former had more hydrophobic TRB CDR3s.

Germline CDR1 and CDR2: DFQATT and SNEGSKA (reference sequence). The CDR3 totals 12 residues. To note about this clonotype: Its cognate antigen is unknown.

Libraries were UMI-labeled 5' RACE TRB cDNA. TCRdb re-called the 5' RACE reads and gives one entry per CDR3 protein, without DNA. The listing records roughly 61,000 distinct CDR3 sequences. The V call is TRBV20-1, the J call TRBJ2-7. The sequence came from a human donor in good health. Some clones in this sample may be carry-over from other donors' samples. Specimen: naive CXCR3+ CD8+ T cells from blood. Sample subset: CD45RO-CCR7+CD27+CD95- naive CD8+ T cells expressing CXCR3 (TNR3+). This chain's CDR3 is CSASLAAYEQYF.